The 8 T cell receptor beta chains in this list originate from one sample, sequenced in a study of beta chain features in type 1 diabetes. The whole isolated RNA underwent reverse transcription, so sequencing captured expressed TCRB transcripts. Assay used: immunoSEQ multiplex PCR; TCRdb lists only in-frame clones, some missing. The sample has about 290,000 clones; under 8.5% are singletons. The specimen was central memory CD4+ T cells from blood. The receptors here all came from a woman between 18 and 29 years old in good health.

This clone showed up many times. V and J are TRBV10-2 and TRBJ1-5, with D possibly TRBD1 on 6 matching bases. V was shortened by 7 bases and J by 7 bases, with 14 bases between the two germline ends. The CDR3 is 13 amino acids. CDR1 is WSHSY, CDR2 SAAADI, per germline. CDR3 protein: CASTLQGGQPQHF. DNA for the CDR3: TGCGCCAGCACGCTACAGGGTGGGCAGCCCCAGCATTTT.

In this sample, this clone turned up a few times. V gene TRBV2 combines with J gene TRBJ1-1, with D unresolved. CDR1 SNHLY and CDR2 FYNNEI come from the germline V gene. This CDR3 has 11 residues. V lost 9 bases to trimming and J lost 2 bases, with 7 bases between them. The CDR3: CASVYNTEAFF. CDR3 sequence (DNA): TGTGCCAGTGTATATAACACTGAAGCTTTCTTT.

This clone was detected a few times. The gene calls are TRBV5-6 and TRBJ2-6; D unresolved. The CDR3 loop spans 15 amino acids. The germline V gene encodes CDR1 SGHDT and CDR2 YYEEEE. V was clipped by 1 base and J by 1 base, with 6 bases between them. For the CDR3, the DNA is TGTGCCAGCAGCTTGCGGTGGTCTGGGGCCAACGTCCTGACTTTC. It codes for CASSLRWSGANVLTF.

V and J are TRBV4-2 and TRBJ2-7; 8 bases line up with TRBD2. Germline trimming cut 0 bases from V and 6 bases from J; bases unmatched to any gene: 4. CDR1 and CDR2 (germline): LGHNA, YNFKEQ. The CDR3 totals 14 residues. This CDR3 reads CASSQESGGREQYV. As DNA, the CDR3 is TGTGCCAGCAGCCAAGAATCGGGGGGGCGCGAGCAGTACGTC.

This clone was observed a handful of times. This chain connects TRBV19 to TRBJ2-1; D gene unclear. CDR1 is LNHDA, CDR2 SQIVND, per germline (reference sequence). CDR3 size: 13 residues. Between the trimmed V and J ends, which lost 5 bases and 5 bases, there was a span of 10 bases. CDR3 in amino acids: CASSFGRDNEQFF. The CDR3 nucleotides read TGTGCCAGTAGTTTCGGACGGGACAATGAGCAGTTCTTC. The variable domain in full, with the rest retrieved from reference TRBV19 and TRBJ2-1, is DGGITQSPKYLFRKEGQNVTLSCEQNLNHDAMYWYRQDPGQGLRLIYYSQIVNDFQKGDIAEGYSVSREKKESFPLTVTSAQKNPTAFYLCASSFGRDNEQFFGPGTRLTVL.

The chain couples TRBV21-1 to TRBJ1-4; the table assigns TRBD1, which was not confirmed against the DNA. TRBV21-1 is recorded as a pseudogene. The CDR3 has 15 amino acids. CDR3 loop: CASSPRTVLNEKLFF. The DNA of the CDR3 is TGTGCCAGCAGCCCGCGGACAGTTCTCAATGAAAAACTGTTTTTT.

The chain combines TRBV27 with TRBJ2-1, with TRBD1 matching 7 bases. This CDR3 has 15 amino acids. Germline assignment: CDR1 MNHEY and CDR2 SMNVEV (reference sequence). V gave up 4 bases and J gave up 6 bases; unmatched junction bases: 9. The CDR3 nucleotides are TGTGCCAGCAGTTCGTGGCAGGGGGTGACCAATGAGCAGTTCTTC. Encoded protein: CASSSWQGVTNEQFF.

This clone was picked up many times. The chain is built from TRBV14 and TRBJ1-4, with a tentative D call TRBD1 (6 bases). V shed 3 bases and J shed 0 bases, with 14 bases lying between them. The CDR3 runs to 17 residues. Looked up from germline, CDR1 is SGHDN and CDR2 is FVKESK. Here the CDR3 DNA reads TGTGCCAGCAGCCAGAGGACTACAGGGACAACTAATGAAAAACTGTTTTTT. This codes for CASSQRTTGTTNEKLFF.